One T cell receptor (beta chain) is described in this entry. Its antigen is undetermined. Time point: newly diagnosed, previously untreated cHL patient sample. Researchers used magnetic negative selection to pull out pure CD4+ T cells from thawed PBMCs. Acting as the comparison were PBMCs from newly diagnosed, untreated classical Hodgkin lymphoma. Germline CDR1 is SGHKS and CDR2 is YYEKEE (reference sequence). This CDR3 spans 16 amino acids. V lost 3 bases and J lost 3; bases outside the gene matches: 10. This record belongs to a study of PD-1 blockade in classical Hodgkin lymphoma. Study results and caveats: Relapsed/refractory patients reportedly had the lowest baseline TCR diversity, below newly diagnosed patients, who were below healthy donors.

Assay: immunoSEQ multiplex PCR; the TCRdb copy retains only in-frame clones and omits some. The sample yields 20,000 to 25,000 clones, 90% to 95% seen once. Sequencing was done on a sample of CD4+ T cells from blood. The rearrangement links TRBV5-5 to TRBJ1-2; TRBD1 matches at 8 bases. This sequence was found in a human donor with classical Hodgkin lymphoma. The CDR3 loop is CASSSRTGSEDYGYTF. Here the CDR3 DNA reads TGTGCCAGCAGCTCCCGGACAGGGTCAGAGGACTATGGCTACACCTTC.